These 4 T cell receptor beta chains were all obtained from the same sample, sequenced in a study of blood T cell repertoires in COVID-19. Sequencing was performed with immunoSEQ multiplex PCR; in TCRdb, only in-frame clones are kept and a portion is missing. This repertoire shows around 290,000 clones, around 87% found once; its top ten account for around 7.8%. The sequenced sample was peripheral blood. These TCRs come from a woman aged 50 to 60 who had recovered from COVID-19.

This clone was seen just once. The chain uses TRBV27 and TRBJ1-5; 8 bases map to TRBD1. With 6 bases clipped from V and 2 bases from J, the junction kept 6 bases outside the gene matches. The CDR3 is 15 residues long. Germline lookup yields CDR1 MNHEY and CDR2 SMNVEV (reference sequence). Here the CDR3 reads CASRRQGSGNQPQHF. CDR3 coding DNA: TGTGCCAGCAGAAGACAGGGGAGTGGCAATCAGCCCCAGCATTTT.

The rearrangement links TRBV9 to TRBJ2-2; a weak D match, TRBD2 (7 bases). This CDR3 comprises 16 residues. The V end was cut by 0 bases, the J end by 0 bases, with 9 bases between. Germline V gene data show CDR1 as SGDLS and CDR2 as YYNGEE. The CDR3 sequence is CASSVGEGANTGELFF. The CDR3 bases are TGTGCCAGCAGCGTAGGGGAGGGGGCGAACACCGGGGAGCTGTTTTTT. Supplemented by reference TRBV9 and TRBJ2-2, the full variable domain reads DSGVTQTPKHLITATGQRVTLRCSPRSGDLSVYWYQQSLDQGLQFLIQYYNGEERAKGNILERFSAQQFPDLHSELNLSSLELGDSALYFCASSVGEGANTGELFFGEGSRLTVL.

This clone occurred once. J is TRBJ1-1 and V is TRBV5-8; 7 nucleotides align to TRBD1. The V and J ends lost 6 bases and 3 bases, in that order; junction bases with no gene match: 8. The CDR3 runs to 14 residues. CDR1 is SGHTS and CDR2 is YDEGEE in the germline V gene. CDR3: CASNLGQKDTEAFF. In nucleotides, the CDR3 is TGTGCCAGCAACCTGGGACAGAAGGACACTGAAGCTTTCTTT.

The rearrangement links TRBV28 to TRBJ2-3; maybe TRBD2 (5 bases). V was pared by 3 bases and J by 6 bases, with 25 bases between. This CDR3 contains 18 residues. Looked up from germline, CDR1 is MDHEN and CDR2 is SYDVKM. In DNA form, the CDR3 reads TGTGCCAGCAGTTTGCCGCAGGACTTCCTCTCGATCATGGATACGCAGTATTTT. Translation: CASSLPQDFLSIMDTQYF.